The following is a T cell receptor beta chain sequence with its context. Its cognate antigen is unknown. The record originates from a study of CD4 T cells in relation to SARS-CoV-2 and coronaviruses. At the level of the study: TCR beta CDR3s were sequenced after approximately nine-day antigen culture of PBMCs.

Germline V gives CDR1 SGHTA, CDR2 FQGNSA. Trimming took off 5 bases at V and 4 bases at J, with 14 bases between the two ends. The CDR3 contains 15 residues. Overall study findings and caveats: Each donor contributed either pre-pandemic or post-infection samples, not both.

Here immunoSEQ multiplex PCR was the method, and the copy in TCRdb shows in-frame clones only, minus some. The profile shows approximately 30,000 clones, 74% of them singletons. Unexposed donor CD4+ T cells date from about 2011-2018, before the COVID-19 pandemic. CD4+ T cells were isolated from the cells after less than 13 days of culture. Unexposed-donor CD4+ T cells were probed with SARS-CoV-2 S/N and four cold-coronavirus spikes, cells permitting. The clonotype originates from a human donor in good health. This chain uses TRBV7-2 with TRBJ2-2, with D maybe TRBD1 (8 bases). What was sequenced was CD4+ T cells from PBMCs, cultured in vitro. The CDR3 DNA sequence: TGTGCCAGCAGCAGTAACAGGGGGGGCACCGGGGAGCTGTTTTTT. Its protein is CASSSNRGGTGELFF.